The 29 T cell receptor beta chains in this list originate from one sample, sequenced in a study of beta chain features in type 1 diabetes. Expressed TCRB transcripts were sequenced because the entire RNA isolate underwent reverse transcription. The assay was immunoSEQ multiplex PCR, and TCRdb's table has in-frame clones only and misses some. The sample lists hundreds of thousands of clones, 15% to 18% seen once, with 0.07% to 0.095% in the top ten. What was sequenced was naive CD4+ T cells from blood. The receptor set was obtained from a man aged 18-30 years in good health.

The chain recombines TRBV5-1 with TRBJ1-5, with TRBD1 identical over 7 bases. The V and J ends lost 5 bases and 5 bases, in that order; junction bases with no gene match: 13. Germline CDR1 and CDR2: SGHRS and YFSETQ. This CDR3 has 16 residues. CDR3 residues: CASRPSTGREDQPQHF. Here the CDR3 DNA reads TGCGCCAGCAGACCTTCGACAGGGCGAGAGGATCAGCCCCAGCATTTT.

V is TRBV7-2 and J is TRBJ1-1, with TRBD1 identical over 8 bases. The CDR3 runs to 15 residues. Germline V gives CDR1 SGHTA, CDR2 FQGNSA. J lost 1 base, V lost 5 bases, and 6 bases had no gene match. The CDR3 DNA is TGTGCCAGCAGCGTAGACAGGGGCGGGAACACTGAAGCTTTCTTT. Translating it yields CASSVDRGGNTEAFF.

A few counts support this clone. CDR3 residues: CASSQDYPDRDFYEQYF. The CDR3 DNA follows: TGCGCCAGCAGCCAAGACTATCCGGACAGAGATTTCTACGAGCAGTACTTC. This sequence joins TRBV4-3 and TRBJ2-7, with D perhaps TRBD1 (6 bases). The germline V gene encodes CDR1 LGHNA and CDR2 YSLEER. V was pared by 0 bases and J by 3 bases, with 18 bases between. The CDR3 runs 17 residues.

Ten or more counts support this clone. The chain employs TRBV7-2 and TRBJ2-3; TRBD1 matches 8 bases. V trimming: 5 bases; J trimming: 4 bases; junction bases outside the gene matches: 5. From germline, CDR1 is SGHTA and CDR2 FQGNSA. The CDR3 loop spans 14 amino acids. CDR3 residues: CASSMDRAADTQYF. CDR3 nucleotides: TGTGCCAGCAGCATGGACAGGGCGGCAGATACGCAGTATTTT. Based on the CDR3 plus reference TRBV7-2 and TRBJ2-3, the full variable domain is GAGVSQSPSNKVTEKGKDVELRCDPISGHTALYWYRQSLGQGLEFLIYFQGNSAPDKSGLPSDRFSAERTGGSVSTLTIQRTQQEDSAVYLCASSMDRAADTQYFGPGTRLTVL.

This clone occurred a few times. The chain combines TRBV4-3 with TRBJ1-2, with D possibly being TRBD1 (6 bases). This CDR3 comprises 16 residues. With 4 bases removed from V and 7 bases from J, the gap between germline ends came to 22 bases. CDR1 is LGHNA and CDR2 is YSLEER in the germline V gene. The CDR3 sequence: CASSPYAPTTGSGYTF. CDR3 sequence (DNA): TGCGCCAGCAGCCCTTATGCCCCGACTACAGGGAGTGGCTACACCTTC.

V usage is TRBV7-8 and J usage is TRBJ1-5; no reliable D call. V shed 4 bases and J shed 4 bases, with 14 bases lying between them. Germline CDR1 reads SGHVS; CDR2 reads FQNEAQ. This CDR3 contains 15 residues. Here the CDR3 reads CASSSVGEWNQPQHF. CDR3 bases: TGTGCCAGCAGCTCCGTTGGGGAATGGAATCAGCCCCAGCATTTT.

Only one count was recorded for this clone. This CDR3 is CASSSLGGEQFF. In DNA form, the CDR3 reads TGTGCCAGCAGTTCCTTGGGGGGTGAGCAGTTCTTC. The V gene is TRBV6-4, the J gene TRBJ2-1, with D possibly being TRBD2 (6 bases). CDR1 is MRHNA, CDR2 SNTAGT, per germline. Trimming removed 5 bases from V and 9 bases from J, with 11 bases in between. The CDR3 spans 12 residues.

The CDR3 DNA follows: TGTGCCAGCAGCTTGGGAGGTCCGCGGGATTACAATGAGCAGTTCTTC. Residues: CASSLGGPRDYNEQFF. The chain couples TRBV5-4 to TRBJ2-1, with D possibly matching TRBD2 (6 bases). Germline loops: CDR1 SGHNT, CDR2 YYREEE (reference sequence). Trimming left V 0 bases short and J 4 bases short, with 14 bases between. CDR3 length: 16 residues.

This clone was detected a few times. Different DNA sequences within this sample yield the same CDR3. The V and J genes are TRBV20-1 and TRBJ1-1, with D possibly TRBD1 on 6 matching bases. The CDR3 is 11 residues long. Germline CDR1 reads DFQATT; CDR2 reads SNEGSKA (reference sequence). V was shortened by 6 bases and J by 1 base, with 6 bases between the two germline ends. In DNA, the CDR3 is TGCAGTGCCAGGGGGAACACTGAAGCTTTCTTT. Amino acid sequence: CSARGNTEAFF.

The CDR3 DNA reads as TGTGCCAGCAGCGTAGGGACAGAGATACAAGAGACCCAGTACTTC. This translates into CASSVGTEIQETQYF. The chain employs TRBV9 and TRBJ2-5, with a tentative D call TRBD1 (6 bases). In germline, CDR1 is SGDLS, CDR2 YYNGEE. V lost 0 bases and J lost 2, with 11 bases in between. The CDR3 consists of 15 residues. Looking up the rest from reference TRBV9 and TRBJ2-5 gives the full variable domain: DSGVTQTPKHLITATGQRVTLRCSPRSGDLSVYWYQQSLDQGLQFLIQYYNGEERAKGNILERFSAQQFPDLHSELNLSSLELGDSALYFCASSVGTEIQETQYFGPGTRLLVL.

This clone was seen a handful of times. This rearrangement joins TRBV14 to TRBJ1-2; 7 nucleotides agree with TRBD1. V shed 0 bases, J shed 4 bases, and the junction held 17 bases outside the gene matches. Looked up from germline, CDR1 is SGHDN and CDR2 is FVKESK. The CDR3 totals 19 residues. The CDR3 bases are TGTGCCAGCAGCCAAGATCTAGGTTGGCCAGGGGGACGTAGCTATGGCTACACCTTC. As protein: CASSQDLGWPGGRSYGYTF.

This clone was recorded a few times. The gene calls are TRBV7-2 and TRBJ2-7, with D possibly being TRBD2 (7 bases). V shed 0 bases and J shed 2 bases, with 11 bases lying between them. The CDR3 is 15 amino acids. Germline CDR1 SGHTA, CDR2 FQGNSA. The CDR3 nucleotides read TGTGCCAGCAGCTTAGCCGGGGGGCGGACCTACGAGCAGTACTTC. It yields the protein CASSLAGGRTYEQYF.

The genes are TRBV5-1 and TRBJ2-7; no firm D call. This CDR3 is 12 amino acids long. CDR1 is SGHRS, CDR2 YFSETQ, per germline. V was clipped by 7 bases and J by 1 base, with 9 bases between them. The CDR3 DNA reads TGCGCCAGCGCAAGGAATTCCTACGAGCAGTACTTC. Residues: CASARNSYEQYF.

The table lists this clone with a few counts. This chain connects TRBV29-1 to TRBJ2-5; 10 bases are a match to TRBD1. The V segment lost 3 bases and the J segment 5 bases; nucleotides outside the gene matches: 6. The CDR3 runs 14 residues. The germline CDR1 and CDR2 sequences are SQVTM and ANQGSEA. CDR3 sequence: CSVERDRGTETQYF. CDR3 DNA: TGCAGCGTTGAGCGGGACAGGGGTACCGAGACCCAGTACTTC.

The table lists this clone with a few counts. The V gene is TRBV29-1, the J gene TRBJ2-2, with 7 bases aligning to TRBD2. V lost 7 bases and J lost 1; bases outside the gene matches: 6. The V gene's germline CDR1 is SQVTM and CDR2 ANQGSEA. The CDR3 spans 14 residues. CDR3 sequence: CSGPGLRNTGELFF. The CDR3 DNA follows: TGCAGCGGTCCGGGACTACGGAACACCGGGGAGCTGTTTTTT.

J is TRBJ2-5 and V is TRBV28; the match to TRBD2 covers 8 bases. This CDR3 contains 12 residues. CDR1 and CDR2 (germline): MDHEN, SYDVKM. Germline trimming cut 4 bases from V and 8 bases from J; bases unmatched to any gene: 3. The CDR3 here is CASSSTSGTQYF. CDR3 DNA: TGTGCCAGCAGTTCTACTAGCGGAACCCAGTACTTC.

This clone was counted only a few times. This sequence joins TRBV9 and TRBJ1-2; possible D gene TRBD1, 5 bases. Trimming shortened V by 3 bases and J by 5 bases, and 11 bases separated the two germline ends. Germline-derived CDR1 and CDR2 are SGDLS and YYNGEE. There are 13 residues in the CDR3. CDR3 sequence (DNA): TGTGCCAGCAGCGCCGGACACCAGTATGGCTACACCTTC. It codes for CASSAGHQYGYTF.

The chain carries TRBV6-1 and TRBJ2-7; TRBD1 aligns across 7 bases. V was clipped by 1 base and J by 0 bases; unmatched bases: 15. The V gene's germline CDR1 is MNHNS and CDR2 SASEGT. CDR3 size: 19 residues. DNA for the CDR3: TGTGCCAGCAGTGAAGTAGGGCAGGGGGTCTGGGGGATCTCCTACGAGCAGTACTTC. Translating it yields CASSEVGQGVWGISYEQYF.

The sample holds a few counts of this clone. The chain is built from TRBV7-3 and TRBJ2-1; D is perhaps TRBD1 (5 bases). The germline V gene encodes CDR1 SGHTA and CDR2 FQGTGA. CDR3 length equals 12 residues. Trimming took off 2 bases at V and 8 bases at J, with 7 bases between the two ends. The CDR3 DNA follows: TGTGCCAGCAGCTTAGAAGGGGATGAGCAGTTCTTC. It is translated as CASSLEGDEQFF.

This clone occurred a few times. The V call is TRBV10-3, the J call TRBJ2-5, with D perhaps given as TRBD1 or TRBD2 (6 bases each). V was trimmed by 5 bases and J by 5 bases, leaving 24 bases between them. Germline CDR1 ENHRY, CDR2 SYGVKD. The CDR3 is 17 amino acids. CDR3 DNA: TGTGCCATCAGTCAACAGGGAGGTGCCCGTTCAAGGGAGACCCAGTACTTC. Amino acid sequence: CAISQQGGARSRETQYF.

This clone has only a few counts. CDR3 bases: TGTGCCAGCAGCTTAGACAGGGTGGACACCGGGGAGCTGTTTTTT. It encodes CASSLDRVDTGELFF. The chain carries TRBV7-3 and TRBJ2-2; TRBD1 matches at 7 bases. Germline V gene lookup returns CDR1 SGHTA and CDR2 FQGTGA. The CDR3 loop spans 15 amino acids. J was trimmed by 3 bases and V by 2 bases; bases with no gene match: 3.

The CDR3 loop reads CASSSGLANYGYTF. The CDR3 DNA follows: TGTGCCAGCAGCTCCGGGCTAGCTAACTATGGCTACACCTTC. V is TRBV28 and J is TRBJ1-2; D unclear. V was cut by 6 bases and J by 0 bases, with 11 bases left in between. The CDR3 loop spans 14 amino acids. Germline assignment: CDR1 MDHEN and CDR2 SYDVKM.

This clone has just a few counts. The CDR3 here is CASSQEMGVKNIQYF. In nucleotides, the CDR3 is TGTGCCAGCAGCCAAGAGATGGGAGTCAAAAACATTCAGTACTTC. This chain links TRBV4-2 with TRBJ2-4, with a tentative D call TRBD2 (5 bases). The CDR3 spans 15 residues. V was trimmed by 0 bases and J by 3 bases, leaving 9 bases between them. Per the germline V gene, CDR1 is LGHNA and CDR2 is YNFKEQ.

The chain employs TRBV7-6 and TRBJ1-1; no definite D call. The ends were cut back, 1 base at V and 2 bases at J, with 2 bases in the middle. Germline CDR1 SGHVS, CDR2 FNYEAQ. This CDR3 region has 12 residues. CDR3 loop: CASSLENTEAFF. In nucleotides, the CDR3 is TGTGCCAGCAGCTTAGAAAACACTGAAGCTTTCTTT.

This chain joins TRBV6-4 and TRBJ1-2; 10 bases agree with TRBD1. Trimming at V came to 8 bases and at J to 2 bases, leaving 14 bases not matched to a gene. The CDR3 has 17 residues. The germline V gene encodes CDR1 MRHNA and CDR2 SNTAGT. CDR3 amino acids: CASWDRGVCLPNYGYTF. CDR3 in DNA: TGTGCCAGCTGGGACAGGGGAGTGTGCCTGCCGAACTATGGCTACACCTTC.

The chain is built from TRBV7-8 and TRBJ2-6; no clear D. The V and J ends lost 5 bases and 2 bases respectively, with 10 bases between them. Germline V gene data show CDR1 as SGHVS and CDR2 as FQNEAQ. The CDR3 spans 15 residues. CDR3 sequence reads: CASSLFITGANVLTF. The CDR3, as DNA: TGTGCCAGCAGCCTTTTTATTACTGGGGCCAACGTCCTGACTTTC.

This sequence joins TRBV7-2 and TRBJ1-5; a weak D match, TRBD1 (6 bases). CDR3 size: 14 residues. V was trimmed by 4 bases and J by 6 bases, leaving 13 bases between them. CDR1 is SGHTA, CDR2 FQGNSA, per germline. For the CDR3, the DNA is TGTGCCAGCAGCTCTCCGCACAGGGTTCAGCCCCAGCATTTT. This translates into CASSSPHRVQPQHF.

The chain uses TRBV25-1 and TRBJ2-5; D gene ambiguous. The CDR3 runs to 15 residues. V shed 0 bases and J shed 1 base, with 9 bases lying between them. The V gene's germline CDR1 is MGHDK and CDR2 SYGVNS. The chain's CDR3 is CASSEYFTAQETQYF. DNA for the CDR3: TGTGCCAGCAGTGAATACTTCACAGCCCAAGAGACCCAGTACTTC. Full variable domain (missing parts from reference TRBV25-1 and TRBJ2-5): EADIYQTPRYLVIGTGKKITLECSQTMGHDKMYWYQQDPGMELHLIHYSYGVNSTEKGDLSSESTVSRIRTEHFPLTLESARPSHTSQYLCASSEYFTAQETQYFGPGTRLLVL.

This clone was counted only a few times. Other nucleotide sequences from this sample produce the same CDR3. The DNA of the CDR3 is TGTGCCTGGAGTGGGTGGAGGGAAAACTACAATGAGCAGTTCTTC. Protein sequence: CAWSGWRENYNEQFF. This chain connects TRBV30 to TRBJ2-1; D may be TRBD2 (6 bases). V was trimmed by 1 base and J by 3 bases, leaving 13 bases between them. This CDR3 is built from 15 residues. The V gene's germline CDR1 is GTSNPN and CDR2 SVGIG (reference sequence).